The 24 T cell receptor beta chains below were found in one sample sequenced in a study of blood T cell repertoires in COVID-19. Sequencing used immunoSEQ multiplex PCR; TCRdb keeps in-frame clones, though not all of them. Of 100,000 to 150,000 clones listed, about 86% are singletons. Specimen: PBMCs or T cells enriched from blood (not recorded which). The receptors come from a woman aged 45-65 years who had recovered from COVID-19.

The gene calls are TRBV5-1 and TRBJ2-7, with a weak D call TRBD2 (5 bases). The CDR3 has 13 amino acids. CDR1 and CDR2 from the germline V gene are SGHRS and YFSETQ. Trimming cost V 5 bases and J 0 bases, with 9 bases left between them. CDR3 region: CASRPGSSYEQYF. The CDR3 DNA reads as TGCGCCAGCAGACCGGGGAGCTCCTACGAGCAGTACTTC. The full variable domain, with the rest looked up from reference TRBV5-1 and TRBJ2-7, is KAGVTQTPRYLIKTRGQQVTLSCSPISGHRSVSWYQQTPGQGLQFLFEYFSETQRNKGNFPGRFSGRQFSNSRSEMNVSTLELGDSALYLCASRPGSSYEQYFGPGTRLTVT.

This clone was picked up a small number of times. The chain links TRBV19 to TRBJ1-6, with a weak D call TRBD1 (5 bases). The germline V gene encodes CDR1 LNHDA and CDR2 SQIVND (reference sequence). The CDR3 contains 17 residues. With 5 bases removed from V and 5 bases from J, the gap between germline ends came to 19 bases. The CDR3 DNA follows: TGTGCCAGTAGTCAGCAGGGCGGCTCCCTCAATAATTCACCCCTCCACTTT. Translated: CASSQQGGSLNNSPLHF.

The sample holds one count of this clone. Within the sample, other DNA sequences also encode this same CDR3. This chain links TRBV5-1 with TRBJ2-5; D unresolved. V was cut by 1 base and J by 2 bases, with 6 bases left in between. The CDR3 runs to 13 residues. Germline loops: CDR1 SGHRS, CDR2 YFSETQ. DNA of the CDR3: TGCGCCAGCAGCTTGCAGTTACAAGAGACCCAGTACTTC. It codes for CASSLQLQETQYF.

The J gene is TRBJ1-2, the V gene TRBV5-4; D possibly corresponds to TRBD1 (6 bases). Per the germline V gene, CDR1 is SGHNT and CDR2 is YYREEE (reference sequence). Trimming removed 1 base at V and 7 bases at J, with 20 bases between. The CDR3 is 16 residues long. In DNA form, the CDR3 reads TGTGCCAGCAGCTTGCCCCCGCAGGGGCCCCAGAGTGGCTACACCTTC. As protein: CASSLPPQGPQSGYTF.

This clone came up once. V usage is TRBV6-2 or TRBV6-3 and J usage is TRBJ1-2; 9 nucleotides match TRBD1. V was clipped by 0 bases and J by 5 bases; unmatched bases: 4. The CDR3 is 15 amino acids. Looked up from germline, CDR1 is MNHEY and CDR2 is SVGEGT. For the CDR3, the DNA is TGTGCCAGCAGTTACTCGTCGGACAGGGGATATGGCTACACCTTC. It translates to CASSYSSDRGYGYTF.

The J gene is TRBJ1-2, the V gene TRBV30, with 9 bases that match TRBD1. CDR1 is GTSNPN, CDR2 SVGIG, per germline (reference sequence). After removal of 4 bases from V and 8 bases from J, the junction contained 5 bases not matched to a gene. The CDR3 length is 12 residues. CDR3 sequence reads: CAWNRGLGGYTF. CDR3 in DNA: TGTGCCTGGAACAGGGGGCTGGGCGGCTACACCTTC.

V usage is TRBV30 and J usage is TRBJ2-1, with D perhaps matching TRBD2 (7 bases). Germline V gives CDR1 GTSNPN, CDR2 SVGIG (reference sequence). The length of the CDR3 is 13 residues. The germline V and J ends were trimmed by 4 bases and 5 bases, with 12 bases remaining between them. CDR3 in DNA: TGTGCCTGGAAAGGGGGGGGAGACAATGAGCAGTTCTTC. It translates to CAWKGGGDNEQFF.

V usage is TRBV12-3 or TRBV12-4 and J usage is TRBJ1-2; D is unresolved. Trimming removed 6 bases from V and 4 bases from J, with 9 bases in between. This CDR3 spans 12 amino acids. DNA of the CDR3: TGTGCCAGCAGCCCCGGGGTCTATGGCTACACCTTC. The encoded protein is CASSPGVYGYTF.

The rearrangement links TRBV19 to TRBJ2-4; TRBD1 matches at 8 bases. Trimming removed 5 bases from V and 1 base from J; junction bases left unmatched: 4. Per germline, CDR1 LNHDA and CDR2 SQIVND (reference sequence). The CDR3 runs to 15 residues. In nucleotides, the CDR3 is TGTGCCAGTAGTTATAGGACAGGGGCCAAAAACATTCAGTACTTC. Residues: CASSYRTGAKNIQYF.

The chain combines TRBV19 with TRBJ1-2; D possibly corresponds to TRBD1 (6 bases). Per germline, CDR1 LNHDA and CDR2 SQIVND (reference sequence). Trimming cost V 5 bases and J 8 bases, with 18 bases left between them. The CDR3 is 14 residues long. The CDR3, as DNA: TGTGCCAGTAGTGTCGGGGGGGCAGATAGCGGCTACACCTTC. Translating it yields CASSVGGADSGYTF.

CDR3 protein: CASSFFAGGPADTQYF. The DNA for the CDR3 is TGTGCCAGCAGCTTTTTCGCGGGGGGGCCAGCAGATACGCAGTATTTT. V and J are TRBV7-8 and TRBJ2-3; TRBD2 matches 9 bases. The CDR3 is 16 residues long. The germline CDR1 and CDR2 sequences are SGHVS and FQNEAQ. V was clipped by 3 bases and J by 4 bases; unmatched bases: 8.

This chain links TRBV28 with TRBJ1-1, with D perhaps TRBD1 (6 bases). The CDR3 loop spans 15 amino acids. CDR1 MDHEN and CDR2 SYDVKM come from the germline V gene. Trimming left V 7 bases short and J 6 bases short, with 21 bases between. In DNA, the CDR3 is TGTGCCAGCAAATCCCGTATCCAGGGGAGGGCTGAAGCTTTCTTT. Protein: CASKSRIQGRAEAFF. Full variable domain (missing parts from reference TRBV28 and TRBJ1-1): DVKVTQSSRYLVKRTGEKVFLECVQDMDHENMFWYRQDPGLGLRLIYFSYDVKMKEKGDIPEGYSVSREKKERFSLILESASTNQTSMYLCASKSRIQGRAEAFFGQGTRLTVV.

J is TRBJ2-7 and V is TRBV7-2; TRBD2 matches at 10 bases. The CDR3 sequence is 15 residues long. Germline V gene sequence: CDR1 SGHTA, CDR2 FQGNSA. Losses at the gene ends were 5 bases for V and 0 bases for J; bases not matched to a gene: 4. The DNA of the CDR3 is TGTGCCAGCAGCACGACTAGCGGGCCCTCCTACGAGCAGTACTTC. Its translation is CASSTTSGPSYEQYF.

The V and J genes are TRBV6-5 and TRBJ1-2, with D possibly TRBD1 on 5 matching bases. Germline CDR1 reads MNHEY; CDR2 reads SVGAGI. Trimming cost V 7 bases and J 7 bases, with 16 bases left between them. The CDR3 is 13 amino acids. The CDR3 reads CASTPGRFFGYTF. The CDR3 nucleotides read TGTGCCAGCACCCCAGGGAGGTTTTTTGGCTACACCTTC.

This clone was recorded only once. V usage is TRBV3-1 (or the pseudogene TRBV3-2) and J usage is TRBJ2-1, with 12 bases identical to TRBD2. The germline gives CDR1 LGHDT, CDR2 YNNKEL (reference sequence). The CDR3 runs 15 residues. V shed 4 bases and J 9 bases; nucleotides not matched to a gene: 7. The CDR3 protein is CASSLTSGGPGEQFF. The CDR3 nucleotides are TGTGCCAGCAGCCTAACTAGCGGGGGGCCGGGTGAGCAGTTCTTC.

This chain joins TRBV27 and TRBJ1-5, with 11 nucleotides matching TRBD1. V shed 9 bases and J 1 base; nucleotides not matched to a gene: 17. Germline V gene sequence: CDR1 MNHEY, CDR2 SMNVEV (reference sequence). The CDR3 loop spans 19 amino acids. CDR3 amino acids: CARVTIRDRGDVSNQPQHF. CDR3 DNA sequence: TGTGCCAGAGTCACTATCCGGGACAGGGGGGACGTGAGCAATCAGCCCCAGCATTTT.

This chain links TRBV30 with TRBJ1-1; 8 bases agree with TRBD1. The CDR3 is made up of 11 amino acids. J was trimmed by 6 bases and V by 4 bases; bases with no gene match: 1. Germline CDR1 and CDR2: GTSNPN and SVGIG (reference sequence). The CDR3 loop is CAWKTGAEAFF. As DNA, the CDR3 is TGTGCCTGGAAGACAGGGGCTGAAGCTTTCTTT.

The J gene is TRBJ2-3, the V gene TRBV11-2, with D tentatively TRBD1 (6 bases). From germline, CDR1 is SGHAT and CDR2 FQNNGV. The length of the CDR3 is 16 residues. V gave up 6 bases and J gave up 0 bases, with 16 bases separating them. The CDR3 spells CASSSDRPTSTDTQYF. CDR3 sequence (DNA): TGTGCCAGCAGTTCCGACAGGCCGACTAGCACAGATACGCAGTATTTT.

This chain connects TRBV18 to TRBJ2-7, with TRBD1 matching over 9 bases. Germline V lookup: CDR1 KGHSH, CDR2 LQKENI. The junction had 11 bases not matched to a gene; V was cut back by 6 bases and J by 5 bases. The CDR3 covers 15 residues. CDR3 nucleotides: TGTGCCAGCTCCCGGACAGGGGACGGTTGGGACGAGCAGTACTTC. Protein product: CASSRTGDGWDEQYF.

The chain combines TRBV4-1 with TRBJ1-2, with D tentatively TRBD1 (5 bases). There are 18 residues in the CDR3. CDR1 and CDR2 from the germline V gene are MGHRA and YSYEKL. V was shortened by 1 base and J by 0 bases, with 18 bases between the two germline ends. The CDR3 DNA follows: TGCGCCAGCAGCCAAGTTCCCCCCTACAGGACCCCTAACTATGGCTACACCTTC. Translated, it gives CASSQVPPYRTPNYGYTF.

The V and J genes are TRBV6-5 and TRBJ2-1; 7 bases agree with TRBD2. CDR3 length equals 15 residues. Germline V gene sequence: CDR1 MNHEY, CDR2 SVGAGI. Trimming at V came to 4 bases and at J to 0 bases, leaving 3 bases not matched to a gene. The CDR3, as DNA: TGTGCCAGCAGTTCCGGGGGGAGCTCCTACAATGAGCAGTTCTTC. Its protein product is CASSSGGSSYNEQFF.

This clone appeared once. The CDR3 reads CASSPSTQVGNTIYF. The CDR3 nucleotides are TGTGCCAGCAGCCCAAGCACCCAGGTTGGAAACACCATATATTTT. This chain links TRBV6-5 with TRBJ1-3, with D hard to call. The ends were cut back, 6 bases at V and 3 bases at J, with 15 bases in the middle. The germline CDR1 and CDR2 sequences are MNHEY and SVGAGI. This CDR3 region has 15 residues.

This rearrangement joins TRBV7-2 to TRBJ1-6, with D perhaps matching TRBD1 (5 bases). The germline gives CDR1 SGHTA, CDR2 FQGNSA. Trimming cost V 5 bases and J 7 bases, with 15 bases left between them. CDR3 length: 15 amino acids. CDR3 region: CASSHGQGRNSPLHF. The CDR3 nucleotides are TGTGCCAGCAGCCACGGGCAGGGTAGAAATTCACCCCTCCACTTT.

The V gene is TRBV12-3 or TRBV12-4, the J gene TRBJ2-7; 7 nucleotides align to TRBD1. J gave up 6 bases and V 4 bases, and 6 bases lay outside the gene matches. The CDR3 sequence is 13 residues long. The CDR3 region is CASSSTGTSEQYF. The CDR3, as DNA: TGTGCCAGCAGTTCGACAGGGACAAGCGAGCAGTACTTC.